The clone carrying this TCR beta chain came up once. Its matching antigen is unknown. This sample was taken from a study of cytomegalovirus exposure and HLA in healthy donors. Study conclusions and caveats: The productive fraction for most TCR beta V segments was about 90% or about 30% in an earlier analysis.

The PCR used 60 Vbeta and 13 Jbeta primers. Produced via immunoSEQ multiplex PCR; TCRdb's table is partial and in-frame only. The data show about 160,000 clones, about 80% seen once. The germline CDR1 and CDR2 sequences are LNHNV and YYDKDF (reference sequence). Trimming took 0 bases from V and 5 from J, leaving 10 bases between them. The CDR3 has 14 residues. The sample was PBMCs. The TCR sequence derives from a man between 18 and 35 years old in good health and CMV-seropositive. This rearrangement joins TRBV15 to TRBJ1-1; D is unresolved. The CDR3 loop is CATSRDRYSTEAFF. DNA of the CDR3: TGTGCCACCAGCAGAGATCGTTACAGTACTGAAGCTTTCTTT.